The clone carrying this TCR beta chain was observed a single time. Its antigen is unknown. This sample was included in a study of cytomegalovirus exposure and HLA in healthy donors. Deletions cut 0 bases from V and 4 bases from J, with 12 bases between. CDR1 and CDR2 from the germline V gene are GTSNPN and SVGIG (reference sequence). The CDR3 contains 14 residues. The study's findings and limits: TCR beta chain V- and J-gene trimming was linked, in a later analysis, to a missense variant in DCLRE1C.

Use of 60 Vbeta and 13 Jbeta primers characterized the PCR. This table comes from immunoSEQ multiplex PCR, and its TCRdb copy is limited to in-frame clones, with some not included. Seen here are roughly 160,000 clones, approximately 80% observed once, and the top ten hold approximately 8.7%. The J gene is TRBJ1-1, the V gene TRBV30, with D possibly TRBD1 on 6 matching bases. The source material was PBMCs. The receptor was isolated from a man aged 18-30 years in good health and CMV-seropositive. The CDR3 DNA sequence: TGTGCCTGGAGTGTACTCAGGGGTTTCACTGAAGCTTTCTTT. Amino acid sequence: CAWSVLRGFTEAFF.